The 30 T cell receptor beta chains given below trace back to one sample, sequenced in a study of CD8 T cells in ankylosing spondylitis. Via MiXCR, TCRdb re-called the 5' RACE reads, giving one row per CDR3 protein. This sample carries more than 100,000 distinct CDR3 sequences, approximately 10% of them seen once, and the ten largest clones take roughly 4.5%. Material: blood, either unsorted or a sorted T cell fraction (not recorded which). These receptors were collected from a female donor with ankylosing spondylitis or in good health (not recorded which).

This clonotype was detected only a few times. The chain carries TRBV28 and TRBJ1-2, with D tentatively TRBD1 (6 bases). V was pared by 7 bases and J by 3 bases, with 15 bases between. Germline loops: CDR1 MDHEN, CDR2 SYDVKM. The length of the CDR3 is 14 residues. Here the CDR3 DNA reads TGTGCCAGCAAGCTACGGGACACTTACTATGGCTACACCTTC. Translated: CASKLRDTYYGYTF.

This clonotype has a count of ten or more. The genes are TRBV28 and TRBJ1-4; possibly TRBD1 for D (6 bases). From germline, CDR1 is MDHEN and CDR2 SYDVKM. Trimming removed 4 bases at V and 7 bases at J, with 16 bases between. The CDR3 has 15 residues. CDR3 region: CASSYPGTQSEKLFF. CDR3 nucleotide sequence: TGTGCCAGCAGTTACCCCGGGACACAAAGTGAAAAACTGTTTTTT. Supplemented by reference TRBV28 and TRBJ1-4, the full variable domain reads DVKVTQSSRYLVKRTGEKVFLECVQDMDHENMFWYRQDPGLGLRLIYFSYDVKMKEKGDIPEGYSVSREKKERFSLILESASTNQTSMYLCASSYPGTQSEKLFFGSGTQLSVL.

Only a few counts were recorded for this clonotype. V gene TRBV7-2 combines with J gene TRBJ1-2; a weak D match, TRBD1 (5 bases). CDR3 length: 12 amino acids. Per germline, CDR1 SGHTA and CDR2 FQGNSA. V lost 4 bases and J 6 bases, leaving 9 bases between the germline ends. The CDR3 DNA sequence: TGTGCCAGCAGCTACCTCAGGGATGGCTACACCTTC. Encoded protein: CASSYLRDGYTF.

This clonotype was detected many times. The chain is built from TRBV12-3 or TRBV12-4 and TRBJ1-2, with D possibly matching TRBD1 (6 bases). V was trimmed by 6 bases and J by 4 bases, leaving 12 bases between them. This CDR3 is built from 13 residues. The CDR3 coding sequence is TGTGCCAGCAGCCCACAGGGTTTCTATGGCTACACCTTC. Translation gives CASSPQGFYGYTF.

This clonotype has a count of ten or more. V usage is TRBV28 and J usage is TRBJ2-3, with TRBD2 matching 9 bases. Trimming at V came to 3 bases and at J to 5 bases, leaving 12 bases not matched to a gene. CDR3 length: 17 amino acids. Germline-derived CDR1 and CDR2 are MDHEN and SYDVKM. CDR3 DNA sequence: TGTGCCAGCAGTTTCTCCCCCAGCGGGGGGAGGGGAGATACGCAGTATTTT. This gives the protein CASSFSPSGGRGDTQYF.

At least ten counts were recorded for this clonotype. This chain links TRBV7-2 with TRBJ1-2; tentative D call: TRBD1 (5 bases). This CDR3 region has 16 residues. Germline CDR1 and CDR2: SGHTA and FQGNSA. Trimming took 5 bases from V and 0 from J, leaving 16 bases between them. The CDR3 loop is CASSPPRQNANYGYTF. The CDR3 DNA sequence: TGTGCCAGCAGCCCTCCCCGACAGAATGCTAACTATGGCTACACCTTC.

The chain couples TRBV7-9 to TRBJ2-1; D remains unclear. CDR3 length equals 16 residues. Looked up from germline, CDR1 is SEHNR and CDR2 is FQNEAQ (reference sequence). Between the trimmed V and J ends, which lost 5 bases and 6 bases, there was a span of 20 bases. The CDR3 DNA reads as TGTGCCAGCAGCCCTAAAACCCGGTCCCAATCCAATGAGCAGTTCTTC. Protein sequence: CASSPKTRSQSNEQFF.

Comment on this clonotype: Mismatch with germline at one junction end may stem from a read error. The chain couples TRBV7-6 to TRBJ2-3, with 10 bases identical to TRBD2. Germline V gene lookup returns CDR1 SGHVS and CDR2 FNYEAQ. The CDR3 length is 16 residues. CDR3 nucleotides: TGTACCAGCAGCTTAGCCGGGACTAGCGCCACAGATACGCAGTATTTT. This translates into CTSSLAGTSATDTQYF.

This clonotype has a count of ten or more. The rearrangement uses TRBV6-1 and TRBJ2-1; D is perhaps TRBD1 or TRBD2 (5 bases each). V lost 8 bases and J lost 3, with 14 bases in between. Germline CDR1 and CDR2: MNHNS and SASEGT. This CDR3 is 14 amino acids long. The CDR3: CASAKGSFYNEQFF. Here the CDR3 DNA reads TGTGCCAGCGCGAAGGGGAGTTTCTACAATGAGCAGTTCTTC.

This clonotype has ten or more counts. The chain joins TRBV12-3 or TRBV12-4 to TRBJ1-5; possible D gene TRBD1, 5 bases. The V and J ends lost 6 bases and 4 bases respectively, with 10 bases between them. This CDR3 region has 13 residues. The CDR3 coding sequence is TGTGCCAGCAGGGCCACAGGAAATCAGCCCCAGCATTTT. Amino acids: CASRATGNQPQHF.

This clonotype occurred many times. The chain uses TRBV6-1 and TRBJ1-1, with 7 nucleotides matching TRBD1. The germline CDR1 and CDR2 sequences are MNHNS and SASEGT. J gave up 2 bases and V 6 bases, and 6 bases lay outside the gene matches. This CDR3 contains 14 residues. CDR3 region: CASRPPGGNTEAFF. The CDR3 nucleotides are TGTGCCAGCAGACCCCCAGGGGGAAACACTGAAGCTTTCTTT.

This clonotype was seen ten or more times. The rearrangement joins TRBV30 to TRBJ1-4; 8 bases align to TRBD1. Trimming took 3 bases from V and 7 from J; bases not matched to a gene: 4. Germline V lookup: CDR1 GTSNPN, CDR2 SVGIG (reference sequence). CDR3 length: 13 amino acids. Here the CDR3 reads CAWSRGHAEKLFF. In nucleotides, the CDR3 is TGTGCCTGGAGCAGGGGGCATGCTGAAAAACTGTTTTTT. The full variable domain, completed using reference TRBV30 and TRBJ1-4, is SQTIHQWPATLVQPVGSPLSLECTVEGTSNPNLYWYRQAAGRGLQLLFYSVGIGQISSEVPQNLSASRPQDRQFILSSKKLLLSDSGFYLCAWSRGHAEKLFFGSGTQLSVL.

This clonotype has at least ten counts. This rearrangement joins TRBV5-5 to TRBJ2-2, with D hard to call. The CDR3 spans 13 residues. Germline assignment: CDR1 SGHKS and CDR2 YYEKEE (reference sequence). V was clipped by 0 bases and J by 6 bases, with 6 bases between them. CDR3 DNA sequence: TGTGCCAGCAGCTTGGTCCCCTCCGGGGAGCTGTTTTTT. It encodes CASSLVPSGELFF.

The chain links TRBV29-1 to TRBJ2-1; perhaps D is TRBD1 or TRBD2 (5 bases each). The CDR3 length is 13 residues. The ends were cut back, 6 bases at V and 9 bases at J, with 18 bases in the middle. Germline V gene data show CDR1 as SQVTM and CDR2 as ANQGSEA. DNA of the CDR3: TGCAGCGTAGGATTCCCCTATGGGGGTGAGCAGTTCTTC. It encodes CSVGFPYGGEQFF.

At least ten counts were recorded for this clonotype. V is TRBV5-8 and J is TRBJ2-1; TRBD2 matches 7 bases. V was clipped by 1 base and J by 5 bases; unmatched bases: 3. The CDR3 runs 14 residues. From germline, CDR1 is SGHTS and CDR2 YDEGEE. The CDR3 region has the DNA TGTGCCAGCAGCTTGATGCGGGGGAACAATGAGCAGTTCTTC. It encodes CASSLMRGNNEQFF.

This clonotype was recorded many times. V and J are TRBV10-2 and TRBJ2-5; no reliable D call. Germline assignment: CDR1 WSHSY and CDR2 SAAADI. Trimming cost V 3 bases and J 5 bases, with 10 bases left between them. This CDR3 is built from 13 residues. As DNA, the CDR3 is TGCGCCAGCAGTGATAACCTTGGGGAGACCCAGTACTTC. This gives the protein CASSDNLGETQYF.

The rearrangement uses TRBV6-1 and TRBJ2-3; D remains unclear. CDR1 and CDR2 (germline): MNHNS, SASEGT. V was pared by 5 bases and J by 6 bases, with 15 bases between. This CDR3 comprises 14 residues. CDR3 sequence: CASSQAWTRDTQYF. The CDR3 coding sequence is TGTGCCAGCAGTCAGGCCTGGACCCGCGATACGCAGTATTTT.

This clonotype was recorded many times. Germline and junction disagree at one end, which may indicate a read error. This chain links TRBV20-1 with TRBJ2-1; 8 bases line up with TRBD2. This CDR3 spans 17 amino acids. Germline CDR1 and CDR2: DFQATT and SNEGSKA (reference sequence). This CDR3 is CCARVGTGGASYNEQFF. As DNA, the CDR3 is TGCTGTGCTAGAGTGGGGACGGGGGGGGCATCCTACAATGAGCAGTTCTTC.

This clonotype was picked up many times. DNA of the CDR3: TGTGCCAGCAGCTTAAAGTTACTACGACTAGCGGGCTACGAGCAGTACTTC. It specifies CASSLKLLRLAGYEQYF. The chain employs TRBV7-2 and TRBJ2-7; 10 bases match TRBD2. Germline V CDR1 and CDR2: SGHTA, FQGNSA. J lost 3 bases, V lost 2 bases, and 10 bases had no gene match. The CDR3 has 17 residues.

This clonotype was detected ten times or more. The gene calls are TRBV20-1 and TRBJ1-2, with no clear D. V lost 3 bases and J lost 7, with 9 bases in between. The CDR3 consists of 11 residues. Germline V gene lookup returns CDR1 DFQATT and CDR2 SNEGSKA (reference sequence). Written as DNA, the CDR3 is TGCAGTGCTAGGGGTGGAATTGGCTACACCTTC. It yields the protein CSARGGIGYTF.

This clonotype was seen at least ten times. CDR3 region: CSARTGRGDEQYF. CDR3 coding DNA: TGCAGTGCCCGTACGGGGAGAGGGGACGAGCAGTACTTC. The rearrangement links TRBV20-1 to TRBJ2-7, with D possibly called TRBD1 or TRBD2 (5 bases each). V was clipped by 6 bases and J by 5 bases, with 17 bases between them. Germline V gene lookup returns CDR1 DFQATT and CDR2 SNEGSKA (reference sequence). The CDR3 has 13 amino acids.

This clonotype was recorded at least ten times. The V call is TRBV12-3 or TRBV12-4, the J call TRBJ2-7; D remains unclear. V was clipped by 4 bases and J by 0 bases, with 10 bases between them. There are 14 residues in the CDR3. CDR3 residues: CASSSFSHSYEQYF. The CDR3 DNA follows: TGTGCCAGCAGTTCCTTTTCCCACTCCTACGAGCAGTACTTC.

This clonotype has at least ten counts. CDR3: CASSRDDGISYEQYF. In nucleotides, the CDR3 is TGTGCCAGCAGTCGGGACGATGGAATATCCTACGAGCAGTACTTC. The genes are TRBV28 and TRBJ2-7; either TRBD1 or TRBD2 may fit D (5 bases each). Germline V gene lookup returns CDR1 MDHEN and CDR2 SYDVKM. The CDR3 has 15 amino acids. The V end was cut by 5 bases, the J end by 1 base, with 15 bases between.

This clonotype was observed many times. The V and J genes are TRBV5-1 and TRBJ2-7; D call uncertain. The germline V gene has CDR1 SGHRS and CDR2 YFSETQ. Trimming pared 0 bases from V and 0 bases from J, leaving 10 bases between. CDR3 size: 15 residues. The DNA of the CDR3 is TGCGCCAGCAGCTTGGGCATTCTCAGCTCCTACGAGCAGTACTTC. Protein product: CASSLGILSSYEQYF.

This clonotype was observed at least ten times. The rearrangement uses TRBV5-1 and TRBJ2-6; TRBD1 aligns across 12 bases. This CDR3 region has 18 residues. Germline V lookup: CDR1 SGHRS, CDR2 YFSETQ. After removal of 1 base from V and 1 base from J, the junction contained 3 bases not matched to a gene. CDR3 DNA sequence: TGCGCCAGCAGCTTGCAGGGACAGGGGGCTTCTGGGGCCAACGTCCTGACTTTC. The encoded protein is CASSLQGQGASGANVLTF.

This clonotype occurred many times. The chain joins TRBV5-1 to TRBJ2-2; D gene unclear. V shed 0 bases and J shed 4 bases, with 4 bases lying between them. Germline V lookup: CDR1 SGHRS, CDR2 YFSETQ. The CDR3 contains 13 residues. The CDR3 spells CASSLEPTGELFF. DNA of the CDR3: TGCGCCAGCAGCTTGGAGCCCACCGGGGAGCTGTTTTTT. Using reference TRBV5-1 and TRBJ2-2 for the parts outside the CDR3, the full variable domain is KAGVTQTPRYLIKTRGQQVTLSCSPISGHRSVSWYQQTPGQGLQFLFEYFSETQRNKGNFPGRFSGRQFSNSRSEMNVSTLELGDSALYLCASSLEPTGELFFGEGSRLTVL.

V gene TRBV18 combines with J gene TRBJ2-1, with a tentative D call TRBD2 (6 bases). Germline CDR1 reads KGHSH; CDR2 reads LQKENI. CDR3 length equals 15 residues. V gave up 1 base and J gave up 5 bases, with 12 bases separating them. CDR3 DNA sequence: TGTGCCAGCTCACCACTGCGGGGACCCGACAATGAGCAGTTCTTC. Protein product: CASSPLRGPDNEQFF. Supplemented by reference TRBV18 and TRBJ2-1, the full variable domain reads NAGVMQNPRHLVRRRGQEARLRCSPMKGHSHVYWYRQLPEEGLKFMVYLQKENIIDESGMPKERFSAEFPKEGPSILRIQQVVRGDSAAYFCASSPLRGPDNEQFFGPGTRLTVL.

This clonotype has a handful of counts. The rearrangement joins TRBV6-6 to TRBJ2-5, with TRBD1 identical over 7 bases. V trimming: 6 bases; J trimming: 1 base; junction bases outside the gene matches: 2. The CDR3 has 13 amino acids. In germline, CDR1 is MNHNY, CDR2 SVGAGI (reference sequence). The CDR3 nucleotides read TGTGCCAGCAGACGGGACAGCCAAGAGACCCAGTACTTC. Its translation is CASRRDSQETQYF.

On this clonotype: This could be a read error, since a much larger clone is one nucleotide away. The V gene is TRBV4-1, the J gene TRBJ1-1; maybe TRBD1 (5 bases). CDR3 size: 15 residues. The germline V gene has CDR1 MGHRA and CDR2 YSYEKL. CDR3 nucleotides: TGCACCAGCAGCCAACCAATGGGGGGAGGAACTGAAGCTTTCTTT. Its translation is CTSSQPMGGGTEAFF.

This clonotype was seen many times. The junction shows a germline mismatch at one end, possibly a read error. The CDR3 protein is CASNQVGSYNEQFF. The CDR3 region has the DNA TGTGCCAGCAACCAAGTGGGCTCCTACAATGAGCAGTTCTTC. The rearrangement joins TRBV14 to TRBJ2-1; no clear D. This CDR3 contains 14 residues. CDR1 is SGHDN and CDR2 is FVKESK in the germline V gene.